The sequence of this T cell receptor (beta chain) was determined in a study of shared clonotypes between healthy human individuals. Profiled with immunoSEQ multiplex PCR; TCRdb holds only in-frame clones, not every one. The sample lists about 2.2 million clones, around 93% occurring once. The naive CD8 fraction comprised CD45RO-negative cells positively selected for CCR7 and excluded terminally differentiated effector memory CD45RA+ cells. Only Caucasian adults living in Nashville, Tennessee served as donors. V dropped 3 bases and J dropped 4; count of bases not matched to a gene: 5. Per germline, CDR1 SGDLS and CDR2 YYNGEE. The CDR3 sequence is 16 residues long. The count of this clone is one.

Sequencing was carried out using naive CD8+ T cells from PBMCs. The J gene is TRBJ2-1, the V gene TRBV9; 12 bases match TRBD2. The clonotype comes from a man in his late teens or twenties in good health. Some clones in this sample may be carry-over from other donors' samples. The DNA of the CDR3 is TGTGCCAGCAGCGCTAGCGGGAGGGGATTTTACAATGAGCAGTTCTTC. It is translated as CASSASGRGFYNEQFF. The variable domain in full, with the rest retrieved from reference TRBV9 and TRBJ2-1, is DSGVTQTPKHLITATGQRVTLRCSPRSGDLSVYWYQQSLDQGLQFLIQYYNGEERAKGNILERFSAQQFPDLHSELNLSSLELGDSALYFCASSASGRGFYNEQFFGPGTRLTVL.